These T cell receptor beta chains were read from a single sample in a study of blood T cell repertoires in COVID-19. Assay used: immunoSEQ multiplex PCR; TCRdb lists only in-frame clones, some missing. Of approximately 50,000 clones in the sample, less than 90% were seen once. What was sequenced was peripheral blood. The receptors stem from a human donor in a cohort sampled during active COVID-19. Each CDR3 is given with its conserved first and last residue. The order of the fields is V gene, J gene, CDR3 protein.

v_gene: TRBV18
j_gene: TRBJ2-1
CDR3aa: CASSPEGQVHNEQFF

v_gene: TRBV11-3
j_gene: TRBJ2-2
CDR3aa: CASRPGTGDTGELFF

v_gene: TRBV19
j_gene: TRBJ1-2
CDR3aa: CASSMDGRLSNYGYTF

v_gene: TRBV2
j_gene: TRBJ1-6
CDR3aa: CASSETGGRDNSPLHF

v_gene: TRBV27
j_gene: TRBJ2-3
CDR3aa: CASSPNQGKMGTDTQYF

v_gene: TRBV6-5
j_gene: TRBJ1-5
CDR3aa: CASNRDRDSNQPQHF

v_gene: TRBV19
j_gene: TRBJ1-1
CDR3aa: CASTETGVGEAFF

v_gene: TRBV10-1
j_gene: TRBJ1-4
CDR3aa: CASSEIERRGEKLFF

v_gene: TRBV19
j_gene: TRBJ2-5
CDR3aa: CASTGGYGETQYF

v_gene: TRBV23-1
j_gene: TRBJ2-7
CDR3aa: CASSQGGSYEQYF

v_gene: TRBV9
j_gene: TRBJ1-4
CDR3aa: CASSAETGASEKLFF